This TCR beta chain was identified during a study of tumour-infiltrating T cells in Burkitt lymphoma. Study overall: Patients covered every epidemiological subtype of Burkitt lymphoma. Whole-study findings and limits: Public clonotypes, several, appeared across numerous Burkitt lymphoma patients.

The CDR3 contains 14 residues. The V gene end was trimmed by 6 bases and the J gene end by 12 bases; junction bases not matched to a gene: 7. From germline, CDR1 is MNHEY and CDR2 SMNVEV (reference sequence). The method was immunoSEQ multiplex PCR; TCRdb's version includes in-frame clones alone and lacks a portion of them. In the table there are a few hundred clones, 45% of which are singletons. To note about this clone: Its antigen is unidentified.

Sample: tumor tissue. The V and J genes are TRBV27 and TRBJ1-6, with TRBD1 matching over 11 bases. This TCR was recovered from a human donor with Burkitt lymphoma. The CDR3 DNA follows: TGTGCCAGCAGGGCCAGGGACAGGGGGGAACCCCTCCACTTT. The encoded protein is CASRARDRGEPLHF.